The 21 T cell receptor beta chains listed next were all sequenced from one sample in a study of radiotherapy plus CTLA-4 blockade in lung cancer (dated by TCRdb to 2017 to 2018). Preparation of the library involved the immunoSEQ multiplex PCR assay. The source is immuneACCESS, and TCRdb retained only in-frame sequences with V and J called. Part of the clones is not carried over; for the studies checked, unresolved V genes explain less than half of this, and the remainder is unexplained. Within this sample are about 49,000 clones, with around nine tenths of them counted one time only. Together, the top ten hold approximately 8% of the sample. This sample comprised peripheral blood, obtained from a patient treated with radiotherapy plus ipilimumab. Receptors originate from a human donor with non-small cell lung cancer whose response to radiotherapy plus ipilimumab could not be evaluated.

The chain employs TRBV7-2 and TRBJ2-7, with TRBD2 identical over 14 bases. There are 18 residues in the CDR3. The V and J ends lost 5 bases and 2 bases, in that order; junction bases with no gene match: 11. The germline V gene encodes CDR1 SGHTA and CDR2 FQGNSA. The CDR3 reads CASSTWGGLAGATYEQYF. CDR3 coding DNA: TGTGCCAGCAGCACCTGGGGGGGACTAGCGGGGGCGACCTACGAGCAGTACTTC.

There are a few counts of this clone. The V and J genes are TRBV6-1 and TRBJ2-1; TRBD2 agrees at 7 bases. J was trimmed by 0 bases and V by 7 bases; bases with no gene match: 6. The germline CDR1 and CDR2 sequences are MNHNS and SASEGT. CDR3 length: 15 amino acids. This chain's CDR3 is CASTPSGSSYNEQFF. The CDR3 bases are TGTGCCAGCACCCCTAGCGGTAGCTCCTACAATGAGCAGTTCTTC.

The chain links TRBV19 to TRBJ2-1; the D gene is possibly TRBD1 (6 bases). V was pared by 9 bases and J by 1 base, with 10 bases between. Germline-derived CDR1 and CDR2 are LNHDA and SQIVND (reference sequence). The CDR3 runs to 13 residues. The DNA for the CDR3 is TGTGCCAGCCGAGGGGGTTCCTACAATGAGCAGTTCTTC. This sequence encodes CASRGGSYNEQFF.

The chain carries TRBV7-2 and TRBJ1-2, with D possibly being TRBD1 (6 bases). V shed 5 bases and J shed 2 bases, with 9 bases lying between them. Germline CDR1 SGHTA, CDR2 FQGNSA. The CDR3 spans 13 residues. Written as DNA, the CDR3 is TGTGCCAGCAGCCCGGACAGCAACTATGGCTACACCTTC. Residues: CASSPDSNYGYTF.

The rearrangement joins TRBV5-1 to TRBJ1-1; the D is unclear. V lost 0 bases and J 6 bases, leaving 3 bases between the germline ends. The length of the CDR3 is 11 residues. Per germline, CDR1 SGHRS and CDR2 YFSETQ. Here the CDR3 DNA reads TGCGCCAGCAGCTTGGGGCCTGAAGCTTTCTTT. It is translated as CASSLGPEAFF.

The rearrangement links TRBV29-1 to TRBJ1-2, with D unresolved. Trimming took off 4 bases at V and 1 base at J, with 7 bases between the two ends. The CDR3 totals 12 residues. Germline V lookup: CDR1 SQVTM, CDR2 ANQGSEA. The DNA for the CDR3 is TGCAGCGTTGGGCCAGTTAACTATGGCTACACCTTC. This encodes CSVGPVNYGYTF.

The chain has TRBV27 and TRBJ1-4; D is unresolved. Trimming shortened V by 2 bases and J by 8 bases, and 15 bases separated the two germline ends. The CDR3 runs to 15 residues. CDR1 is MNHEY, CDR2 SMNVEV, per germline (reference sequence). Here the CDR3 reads CASSLSRVPGEKLFF. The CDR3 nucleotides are TGTGCCAGCAGTTTAAGCCGGGTCCCGGGGGAAAAACTGTTTTTT. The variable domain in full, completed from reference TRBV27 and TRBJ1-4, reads EAQVTQNPRYLITVTGKKLTVTCSQNMNHEYMSWYRQDPGLGLRQIYYSMNVEVTDKGDVPEGYKVSRKEKRNFPLILESPSPNQTSLYFCASSLSRVPGEKLFFGSGTQLSVL.

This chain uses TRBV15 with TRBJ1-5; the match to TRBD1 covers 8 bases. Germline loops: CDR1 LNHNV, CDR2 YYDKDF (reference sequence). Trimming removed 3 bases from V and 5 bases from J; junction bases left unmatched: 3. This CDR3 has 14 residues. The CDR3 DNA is TGTGCCACCAGCAGCAGGACAGGGCATCAGCCCCAGCATTTT. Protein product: CATSSRTGHQPQHF.

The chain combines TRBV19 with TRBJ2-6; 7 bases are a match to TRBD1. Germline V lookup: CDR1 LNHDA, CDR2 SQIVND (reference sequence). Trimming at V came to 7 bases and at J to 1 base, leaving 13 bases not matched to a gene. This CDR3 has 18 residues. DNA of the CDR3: TGTGCCAGTACTGTGTCGCTGGGACAGCAGTCTGGGGCCAACGTCCTGACTTTC. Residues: CASTVSLGQQSGANVLTF.

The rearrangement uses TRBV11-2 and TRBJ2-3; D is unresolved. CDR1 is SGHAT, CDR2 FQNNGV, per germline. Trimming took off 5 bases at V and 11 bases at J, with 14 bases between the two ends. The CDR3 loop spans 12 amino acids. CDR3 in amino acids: CASSLGRRLQYF. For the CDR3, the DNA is TGTGCCAGCAGCCTGGGCCGCCGATTGCAGTATTTT.

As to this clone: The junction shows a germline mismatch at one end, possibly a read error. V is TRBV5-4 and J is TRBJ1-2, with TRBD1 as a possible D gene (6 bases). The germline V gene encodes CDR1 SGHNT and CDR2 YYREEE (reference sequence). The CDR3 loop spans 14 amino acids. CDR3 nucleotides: TGTACCAGCTTCTGGACAGACCCTACCCTCGGCTACACCTTC. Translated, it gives CTSFWTDPTLGYTF.

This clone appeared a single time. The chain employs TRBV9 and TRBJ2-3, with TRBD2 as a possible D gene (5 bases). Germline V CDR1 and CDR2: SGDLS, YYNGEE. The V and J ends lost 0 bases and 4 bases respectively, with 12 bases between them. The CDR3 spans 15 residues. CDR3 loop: CASSVEGRGPDTQYF. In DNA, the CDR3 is TGTGCCAGCAGCGTAGAAGGGAGAGGCCCAGATACGCAGTATTTT.

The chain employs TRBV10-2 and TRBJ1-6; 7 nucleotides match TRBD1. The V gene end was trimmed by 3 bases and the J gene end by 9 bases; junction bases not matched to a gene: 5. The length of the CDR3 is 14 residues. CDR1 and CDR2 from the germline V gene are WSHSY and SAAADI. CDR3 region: CASSDPDRASPLHF. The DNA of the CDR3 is TGCGCCAGCAGTGACCCCGACAGGGCTTCACCCCTCCACTTT.

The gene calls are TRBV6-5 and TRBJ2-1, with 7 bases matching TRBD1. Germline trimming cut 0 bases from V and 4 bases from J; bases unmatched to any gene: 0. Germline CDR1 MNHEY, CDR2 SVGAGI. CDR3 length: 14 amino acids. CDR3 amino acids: CASSYSDRYNEQFF. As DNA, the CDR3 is TGTGCCAGCAGTTACTCGGACAGGTACAATGAGCAGTTCTTC.

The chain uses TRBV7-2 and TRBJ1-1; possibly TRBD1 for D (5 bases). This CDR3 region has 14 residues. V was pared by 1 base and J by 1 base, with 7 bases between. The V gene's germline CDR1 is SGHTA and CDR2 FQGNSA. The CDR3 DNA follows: TGTGCCAGCAGCTTAGGACAGAAGAACACTGAAGCTTTCTTT. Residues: CASSLGQKNTEAFF.

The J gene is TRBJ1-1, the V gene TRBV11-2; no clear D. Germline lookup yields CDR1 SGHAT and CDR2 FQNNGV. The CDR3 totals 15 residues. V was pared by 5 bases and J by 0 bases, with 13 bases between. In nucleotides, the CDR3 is TGTGCCAGCAGCGAAAGATACATCATGAACACTGAAGCTTTCTTT. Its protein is CASSERYIMNTEAFF.

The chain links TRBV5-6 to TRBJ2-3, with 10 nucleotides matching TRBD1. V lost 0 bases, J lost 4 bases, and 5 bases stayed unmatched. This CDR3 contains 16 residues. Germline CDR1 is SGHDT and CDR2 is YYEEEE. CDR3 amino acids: CASSLGGQGWADTQYF. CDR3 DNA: TGTGCCAGCAGCTTGGGGGGACAGGGGTGGGCAGATACGCAGTATTTT. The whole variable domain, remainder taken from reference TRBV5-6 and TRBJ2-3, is DAGVTQSPTHLIKTRGQQVTLRCSPKSGHDTVSWYQQALGQGPQFIFQYYEEEERQRGNFPDRFSGHQFPNYSSELNVNALLLGDSALYLCASSLGGQGWADTQYFGPGTRLTVL.

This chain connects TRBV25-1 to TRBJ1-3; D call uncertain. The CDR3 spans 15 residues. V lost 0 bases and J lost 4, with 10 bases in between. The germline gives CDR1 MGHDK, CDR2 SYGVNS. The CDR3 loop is CASSEYKDWGNTIYF. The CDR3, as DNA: TGTGCCAGCAGTGAATACAAGGACTGGGGAAACACCATATATTTT. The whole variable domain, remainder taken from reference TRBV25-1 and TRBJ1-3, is EADIYQTPRYLVIGTGKKITLECSQTMGHDKMYWYQQDPGMELHLIHYSYGVNSTEKGDLSSESTVSRIRTEHFPLTLESARPSHTSQYLCASSEYKDWGNTIYFGEGSWLTVV.

The CDR3 coding sequence is TGCGCCAGCAGTACGGGGGGCCCCGGCGAGCAGTACTTC. Protein sequence: CASSTGGPGEQYF. The chain is built from TRBV5-1 and TRBJ2-5, with D maybe TRBD2 (7 bases). The J call may be in error: the DNA end matches TRBJ2-7 better. Germline V lookup: CDR1 SGHRS, CDR2 YFSETQ. The CDR3 runs to 13 residues.

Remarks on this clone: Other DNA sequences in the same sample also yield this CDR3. The CDR3: CARKRGGEQNTEAFF. The CDR3 coding sequence is TGTGCCAGAAAGCGAGGAGGTGAACAGAACACTGAAGCTTTCTTT. This chain joins TRBV5-3 and TRBJ1-1; no clear D gene. TRBV5-3 falls under the ORF class, with uncertain function. The V gene lost 6 bases and the J gene lost 1 base, with 16 bases spanning the gap. This CDR3 is built from 15 residues.

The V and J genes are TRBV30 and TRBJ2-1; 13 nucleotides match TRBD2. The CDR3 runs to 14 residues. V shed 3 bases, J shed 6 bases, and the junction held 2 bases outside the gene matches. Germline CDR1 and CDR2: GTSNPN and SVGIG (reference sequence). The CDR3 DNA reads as TGTGCCTGGAGACTAGCGGGAGGGCCCAATGAGCAGTTCTTC. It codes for CAWRLAGGPNEQFF. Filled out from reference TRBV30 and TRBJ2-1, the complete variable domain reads SQTIHQWPATLVQPVGSPLSLECTVEGTSNPNLYWYRQAAGRGLQLLFYSVGIGQISSEVPQNLSASRPQDRQFILSSKKLLLSDSGFYLCAWRLAGGPNEQFFGPGTRLTVL.